These T cell receptor beta chains were read from a single sample in a study of human T cells and chemical hapten exposure. TCRdb redid the calling of the 5' RACE reads with MiXCR, one entry per CDR3 protein. The table records 110,000 or so distinct CDR3 sequences, around 20% of them present only once. These receptors were taken from a human donor in good health. The CDR3 runs from the conserved cysteine through the conserved F or W. The D gene is left open where the match is weak. The size entry is marked missing in some rows and otherwise reads once, few, many or a size class.

TRBJ1-2 TRBV27 15 TRBD1 . TGTGCCAGCAGTCAACAGGGGAGTAATCCGAGTGGCTACACCTTC CASSQQGSNPSGYTF
TRBJ1-6 TRBV5-1 18 . . TGCGCCAGCAGCTTGCGTCGGGATGTTGGGGCAGGGCTCTCACCCCTCCACTTT CASSLRRDVGAGLSPLHF
TRBJ2-1 TRBV11-1 15 TRBD2 . TGTGCCACCACTATTACTAGCGCATCCTACAATGAGCAGTTCTTC CATTITSASYNEQFF
TRBJ2-3 TRBV6-5 17 TRBD2 few TGTGCCAGCAGTTCTTTGACTAGCGGGAGGACGACAGATACGCAGTATTTT CASSSLTSGRTTDTQYF
TRBJ1-3 TRBV6-6 16 TRBD1 . TGTGCCAGCAGCCCCGGACAGGGGGCGGCGGGAAACACCATATATTTT CASSPGQGAAGNTIYF
TRBJ2-3 TRBV28 13 TRBD2 . TGTGCCAGCACCCCCGTGCGGGGGGATACGCAGTATTTT CASTPVRGDTQYF
TRBJ1-1 TRBV7-3 15 . . TGTGCCAGCAGTTCGAGCGGTCTTAGGCACACTGAAGCTTTCTTT CASSSSGLRHTEAFF
TRBJ2-7 TRBV28 13 . . TGTGCCAGCACGGAGACCCCCTTTGTAGAGCAGTACTTC CASTETPFVEQYF
TRBJ2-5 TRBV5-6 14 . few TGTGCCAGCAGCCCCTGGGGGAGACAAGAGACCCAGTACTTC CASSPWGRQETQYF
TRBJ2-1 TRBV24-1 15 . few TGTGCCACCAGTGCCGGGAGGGGGCGTAGAAATGAGCAGTTCTTC CATSAGRGRRNEQFF
TRBJ2-1 TRBV20-1 15 TRBD1 few TGCAGTGCTGACGACAGGGTTAGCTCCTACAATGAGCAGTTCTTC CSADDRVSSYNEQFF
TRBJ1-1 TRBV18 12 . . TGTGCCAGCTCACCACGGAGGGACGAAGCTTTCTTT CASSPRRDEAFF
TRBJ1-2 TRBV9 16 . . TGTGCCAGCAGCCCTGAGGCAGGGGTGAGGAACTATGGCTACACCTTC CASSPEAGVRNYGYTF
TRBJ2-1 TRBV6-1 16 . . TGTGCCAGCAGGGGTAAAGCGGTTGGCTCCTACAATGAGCAGTTCTTC CASRGKAVGSYNEQFF
TRBJ1-1 TRBV12-3/TRBV12-4 13 TRBD1 . TGTGCCAGCAGTCCAGGGGGAAGAGCTGAAGCTTTCTTT CASSPGGRAEAFF
TRBJ2-5 TRBV27 13 TRBD2 . TGTGCCAGCAGTTTGGTGGGAGGGGAGACCCAGTACTTC CASSLVGGETQYF
TRBJ2-3 TRBV4-1 15 . . TGCGCCAGCAGCCGCGGGGGCGCAGGGACAGATACGCAGTATTTT CASSRGGAGTDTQYF
TRBJ2-5 TRBV6-2/TRBV6-3 15 . once TGTGCCAGCAGTTACTCCCCCGCCCGGGGGGAGACCCAGTACTTC CASSYSPARGETQYF
TRBJ2-7 TRBV5-1 12 . few TGCGCCAGCAGCCTAGATCACAGGGAGCAGTACTTC CASSLDHREQYF
TRBJ1-1 TRBV9 15 . few TGTGCCAGCAGCGTAGGAAGGTCGACAAACACTGAAGCTTTCTTT CASSVGRSTNTEAFF
TRBJ2-3 TRBV28 16 TRBD2 once TGTGCCAGCAGTATCCTAGCGGGAGACTACACAGATACGCAGTATTTT CASSILAGDYTDTQYF
TRBJ2-7 TRBV12-3/TRBV12-4 13 . . TGTGCCAGCAGTAGACTAGGGGAGAACGAGCAGTACTTC CASSRLGENEQYF
TRBJ2-7 TRBV3-1 15 . . TGTGCCAGCAGCCATTATAATGAACGGACCCACGAGCAGTACTTC CASSHYNERTHEQYF
TRBJ2-5 TRBV29-1 14 . . TGCAGCGTTGAAGCCCGGACGGCTCAAGAGACCCAGTACTTC CSVEARTAQETQYF
TRBJ1-5 TRBV2 13 . few TGTGCCAGCAGTACGGTAATCAATCAGCCCCAGCATTTT CASSTVINQPQHF